A single sample is the source of the 5 T cell receptor beta chains below, sequenced in a study of T cell repertoires in cytomegalovirus infection. These receptors lack a known antigen. TCRdb recomputed calls from the reads with MiXCR, one row per CDR3 protein. The sample has fewer than 950,000 distinct CDR3 sequences, about 33% seen once. The specimen was cultured CD8+ T cells from PBMCs, collected from culture after CMV antigen stimulation. The source of these receptors is a human donor in good health (CMV status not recorded). Some clones in this sample may be carry-over from other donors' samples.

This clonotype was counted a few times. This chain links TRBV7-6 with TRBJ2-1; 15 bases are a match to TRBD2. The CDR3 spans 16 residues. J was trimmed by 4 bases and V by 6 bases; bases with no gene match: 4. The V gene's germline CDR1 is SGHVS and CDR2 FNYEAQ. CDR3 sequence reads: CASRRTSGGGYNEQFF. In DNA form, the CDR3 reads TGTGCCAGCAGGCGGACTAGCGGGGGGGGGTACAATGAGCAGTTCTTC.

The chain's CDR3 is CASSALTGGEAFF. CDR3 bases: TGTGCCAGCTCAGCCCTAACCGGCGGTGAAGCTTTCTTT. The chain employs TRBV7-9 and TRBJ1-1, with D hard to call. This CDR3 region has 13 residues. CDR1 is SEHNR, CDR2 FQNEAQ, per germline (reference sequence). V dropped 8 bases and J dropped 7 bases, with 17 bases sitting between them.

V gene TRBV10-2 combines with J gene TRBJ2-6, with D uncertain. Trimming removed 2 bases from V and 3 bases from J, with 5 bases in between. The CDR3 is made up of 14 amino acids. The V gene's germline CDR1 is WSHSY and CDR2 SAAADI. CDR3 sequence (DNA): TGCGCCAGCAGTGAGGGGCGTGGGGCCAACGTCCTGACTTTC. This gives the protein CASSEGRGANVLTF.

In its sample, this clonotype was seen a few times. The chain employs TRBV27 and TRBJ1-2; 9 nucleotides line up with TRBD1. This CDR3 spans 14 amino acids. Looked up from germline, CDR1 is MNHEY and CDR2 is SMNVEV (reference sequence). V gave up 5 bases and J gave up 8 bases; unmatched junction bases: 9. CDR3 amino acids: CASSLGTGFEGYTF. As DNA, the CDR3 is TGTGCCAGCAGTCTCGGGACAGGGTTTGAAGGCTACACCTTC.

The chain employs TRBV27 and TRBJ2-7, with D uncertain. Between the trimmed V and J ends, which lost 3 bases and 1 base, there was a span of 19 bases. The germline V gene has CDR1 MNHEY and CDR2 SMNVEV (reference sequence). CDR3 length equals 17 residues. CDR3 DNA sequence: TGTGCCAGCAGTTTCGGTTGGTCCCAAACCTATTCCTACGAGCAGTACTTC. Protein: CASSFGWSQTYSYEQYF.